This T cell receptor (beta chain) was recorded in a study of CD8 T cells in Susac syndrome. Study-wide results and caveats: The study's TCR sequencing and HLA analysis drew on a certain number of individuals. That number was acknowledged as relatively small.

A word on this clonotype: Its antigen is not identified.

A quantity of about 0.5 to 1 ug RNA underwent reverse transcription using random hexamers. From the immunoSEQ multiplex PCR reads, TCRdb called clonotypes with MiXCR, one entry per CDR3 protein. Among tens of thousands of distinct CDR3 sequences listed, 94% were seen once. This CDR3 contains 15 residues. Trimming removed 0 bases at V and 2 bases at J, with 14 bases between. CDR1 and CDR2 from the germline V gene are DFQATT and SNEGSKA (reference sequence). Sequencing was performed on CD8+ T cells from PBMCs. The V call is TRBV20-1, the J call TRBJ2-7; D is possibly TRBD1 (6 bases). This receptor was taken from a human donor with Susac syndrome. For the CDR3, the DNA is TGCAGTGCTAGAGATGCAGGGGCGAATCCCTACGAGCAGTACTTC. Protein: CSARDAGANPYEQYF.